This T cell receptor (beta chain) comes out of a study of blood T cell repertoires in COVID-19. Whole-study context: Samples representing acute and convalescent COVID-19 were sourced from the United States, Italy and Spain. From T cells, B-cell-depleted T cells, or PBMCs came the material, which was cDNA or gDNA.

Germline CDR1 and CDR2: SGHDT and YYEEEE. Trimming left V 10 bases short and J 3 bases short, with 5 bases between. The CDR3 runs 9 residues. Sequencing was performed with immunoSEQ multiplex PCR; in TCRdb, only in-frame clones are kept and a portion is missing. The table includes some 270,000 clones, approximately 83% detected once. Recruited during active infection, patients (from Seattle) were subsequently followed longitudinally. This TCR was recovered from a person between 70 and 80 years old with COVID-19, enrolled during active disease. The sequencing sample was made of peripheral blood. J is TRBJ2-7 and V is TRBV5-6; D is unclear. CDR3 protein: CAPYYEQYF. DNA for the CDR3: TGTGCCCCGTACTACGAGCAGTACTTC.